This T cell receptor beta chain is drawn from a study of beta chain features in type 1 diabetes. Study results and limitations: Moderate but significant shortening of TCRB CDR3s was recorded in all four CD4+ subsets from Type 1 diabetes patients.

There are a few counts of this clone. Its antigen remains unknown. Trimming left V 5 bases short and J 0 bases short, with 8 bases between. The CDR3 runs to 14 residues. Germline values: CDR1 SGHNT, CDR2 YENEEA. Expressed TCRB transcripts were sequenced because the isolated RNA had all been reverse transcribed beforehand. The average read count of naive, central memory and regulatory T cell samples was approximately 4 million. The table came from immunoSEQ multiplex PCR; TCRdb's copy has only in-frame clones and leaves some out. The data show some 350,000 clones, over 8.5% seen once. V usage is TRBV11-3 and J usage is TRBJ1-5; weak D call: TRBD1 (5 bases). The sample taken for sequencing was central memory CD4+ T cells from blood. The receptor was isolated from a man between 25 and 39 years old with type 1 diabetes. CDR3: CASSPQGSNQPQHF. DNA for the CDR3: TGTGCCAGCAGCCCCCAGGGTAGCAATCAGCCCCAGCATTTT.